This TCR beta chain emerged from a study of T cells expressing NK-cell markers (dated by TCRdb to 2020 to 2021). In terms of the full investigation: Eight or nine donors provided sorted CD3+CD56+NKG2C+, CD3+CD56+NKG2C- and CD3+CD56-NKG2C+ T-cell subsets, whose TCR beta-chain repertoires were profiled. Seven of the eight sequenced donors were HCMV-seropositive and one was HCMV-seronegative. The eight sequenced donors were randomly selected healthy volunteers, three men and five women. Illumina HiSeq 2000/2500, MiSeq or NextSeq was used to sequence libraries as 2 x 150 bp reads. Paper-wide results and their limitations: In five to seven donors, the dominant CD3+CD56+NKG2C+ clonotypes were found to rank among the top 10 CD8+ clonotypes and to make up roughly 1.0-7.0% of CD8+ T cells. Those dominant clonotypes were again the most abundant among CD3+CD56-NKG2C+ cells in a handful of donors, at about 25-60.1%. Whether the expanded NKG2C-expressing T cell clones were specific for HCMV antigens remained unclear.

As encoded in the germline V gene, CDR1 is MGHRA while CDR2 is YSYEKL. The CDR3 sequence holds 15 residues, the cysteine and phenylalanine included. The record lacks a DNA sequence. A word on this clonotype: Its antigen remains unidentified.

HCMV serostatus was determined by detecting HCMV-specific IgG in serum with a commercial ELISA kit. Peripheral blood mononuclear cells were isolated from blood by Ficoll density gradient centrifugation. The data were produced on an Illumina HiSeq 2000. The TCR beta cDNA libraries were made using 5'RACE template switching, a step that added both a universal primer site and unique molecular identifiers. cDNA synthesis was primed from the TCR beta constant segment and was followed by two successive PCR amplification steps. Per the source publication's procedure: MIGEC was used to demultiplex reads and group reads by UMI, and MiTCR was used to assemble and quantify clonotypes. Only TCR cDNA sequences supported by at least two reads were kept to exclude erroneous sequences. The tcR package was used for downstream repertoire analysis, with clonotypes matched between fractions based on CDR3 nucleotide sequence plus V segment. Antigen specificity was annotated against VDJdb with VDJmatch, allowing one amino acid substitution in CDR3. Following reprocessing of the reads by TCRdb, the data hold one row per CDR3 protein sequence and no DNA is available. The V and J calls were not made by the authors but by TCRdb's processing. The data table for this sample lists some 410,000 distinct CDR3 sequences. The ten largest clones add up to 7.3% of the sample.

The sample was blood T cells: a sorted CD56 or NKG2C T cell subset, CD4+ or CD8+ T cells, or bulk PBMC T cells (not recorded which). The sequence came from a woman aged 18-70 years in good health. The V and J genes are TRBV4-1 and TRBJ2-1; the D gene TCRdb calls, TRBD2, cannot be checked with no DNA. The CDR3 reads CASSRLAGGYNEQFF.